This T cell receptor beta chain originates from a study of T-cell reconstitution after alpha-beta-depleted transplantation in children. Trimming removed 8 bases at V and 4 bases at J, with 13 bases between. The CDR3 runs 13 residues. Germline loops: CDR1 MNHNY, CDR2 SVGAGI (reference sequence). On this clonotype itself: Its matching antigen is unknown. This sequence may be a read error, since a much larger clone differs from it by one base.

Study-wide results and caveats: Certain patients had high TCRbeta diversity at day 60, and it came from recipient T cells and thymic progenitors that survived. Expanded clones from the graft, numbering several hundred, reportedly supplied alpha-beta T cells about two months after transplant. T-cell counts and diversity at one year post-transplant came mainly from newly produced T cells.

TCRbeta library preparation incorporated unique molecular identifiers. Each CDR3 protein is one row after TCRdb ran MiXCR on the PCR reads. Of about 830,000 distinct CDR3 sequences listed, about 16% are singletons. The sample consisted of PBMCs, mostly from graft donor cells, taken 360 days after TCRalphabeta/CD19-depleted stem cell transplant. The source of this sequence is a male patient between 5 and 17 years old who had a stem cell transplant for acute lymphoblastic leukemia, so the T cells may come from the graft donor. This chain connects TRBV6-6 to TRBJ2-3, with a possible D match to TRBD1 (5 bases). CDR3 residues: CASDSNIADTQYF. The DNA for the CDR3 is TGTGCCAGCGACAGCAACATAGCAGATACGCAGTATTTT.